This TCR beta chain was retrieved from a study of T cell responses to AZD1222 COVID-19 vaccine. With 5 bases clipped from V and 5 bases from J, the junction kept 5 bases outside the gene matches. The CDR3 consists of 15 residues. The germline CDR1 and CDR2 sequences are MNHNY and SVGAGI (reference sequence). The assay was immunoSEQ multiplex PCR, and TCRdb's table has in-frame clones only and misses some. The sample shows some 120,000 clones, around 92% of them seen only once. The sample here was peripheral blood, taken 28 days after the second AZD1222 dose. This sequence was found in an adult who received the AZD1222 COVID-19 vaccine. The genes are TRBV6-6 and TRBJ2-1, with TRBD2 matching over 11 bases. The chain's CDR3 is CASSLEGLADNEQFF. CDR3 in DNA: TGTGCCAGCAGTCTCGAGGGACTAGCGGACAATGAGCAGTTCTTC.